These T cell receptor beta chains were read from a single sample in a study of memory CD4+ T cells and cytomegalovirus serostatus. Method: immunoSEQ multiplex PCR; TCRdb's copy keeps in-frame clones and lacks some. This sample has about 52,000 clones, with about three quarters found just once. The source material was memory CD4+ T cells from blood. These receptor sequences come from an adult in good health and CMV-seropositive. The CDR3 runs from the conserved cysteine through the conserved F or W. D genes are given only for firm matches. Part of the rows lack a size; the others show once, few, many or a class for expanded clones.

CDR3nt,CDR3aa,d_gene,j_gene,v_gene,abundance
TGTGCCACCAGCCGTACCCACCGGAGAGAGCGAGAGACCCAGTACTTC,CATSRTHRRERETQYF,-,TRBJ2-5,TRBV15,-
TGTGCCAGTAGTCCTCCACACCGGGACAGGGATAACTATGGCTACACCTTC,CASSPPHRDRDNYGYTF,TRBD1,TRBJ1-2,TRBV19,-
TGTGCCAGCAGTGAGAGAGCGCTAGCGGGAGATGAGACCCAGTACTTC,CASSERALAGDETQYF,TRBD2,TRBJ2-5,TRBV25-1,-
TGTGCCAGCAGCCCTTTGACAGGGCTCGGTGGCTACACCTTC,CASSPLTGLGGYTF,TRBD1,TRBJ1-2,TRBV5-6,-
TGCGCCAGCAGTGTTTCCAGGGGTGATGAAAAACTGTTTTTT,CASSVSRGDEKLFF,-,TRBJ1-4,TRBV10-1,-
TGTGCCAGCAGTTACTACCTTAGTTCTGGGGCCAACGTCCTGACTTTC,CASSYYLSSGANVLTF,-,TRBJ2-6,TRBV6-5,once
TGTGCCTGGAGTATGCGCTATACGCAGTATTTT,CAWSMRYTQYF,-,TRBJ2-3,TRBV30,-
TGTGCCTGCCTACTAAGGACAGGAAGAAACACCATATATTTT,CACLLRTGRNTIYF,TRBD1,TRBJ1-3,TRBV30,-
TGTGCCAGTAGTATGTCCAGGGGGCTTACTGGGGCCAACGTCCTGACTTTC,CASSMSRGLTGANVLTF,TRBD1,TRBJ2-6,TRBV19,-
TGTGCCAGCTCACCAAATAATCCGGCCGGCTCCTACGAGCAGTACTTC,CASSPNNPAGSYEQYF,-,TRBJ2-7,TRBV18,-
TGTGCCAGCAGGCGTTCGGAGGGTCAGCCCCAGCATTTT,CASRRSEGQPQHF,-,TRBJ1-5,TRBV6-1,-
TGTGCCTGGAGTGGGGCCCCCCGAGGCGGAAACACCATATATTTT,CAWSGAPRGGNTIYF,-,TRBJ1-3,TRBV30,-
TGTGCCAGTACCGGGACAGTTAATGAAAAACTGTTTTTT,CASTGTVNEKLFF,TRBD1,TRBJ1-4,TRBV6-1,-
TGTGCCAGTAGCCGAGGGACAGGGGTTATCTATGGCTACACCTTC,CASSRGTGVIYGYTF,TRBD1,TRBJ1-2,TRBV19,-
TGTGCCAGCAGTTTATCCCCTGGAAACACCATATATTTT,CASSLSPGNTIYF,-,TRBJ1-3,TRBV28,-
TGTGCCAGCAGCCTGGGCATCCAGCCTGGCTTCCAAGAGACCCAGTACTTC,CASSLGIQPGFQETQYF,-,TRBJ2-5,TRBV14,-
TGTGCCATCAGAGGGTTTGGTGGCAATTCACCCCTCCACTTT,CAIRGFGGNSPLHF,-,TRBJ1-6,TRBV10-3,-
TGTGCCAGCAGCTTAAGGGGGGGCGGTACCCCCAAAGCTTTCTTT,CASSLRGGGTPKAFF,-,TRBJ1-1,TRBV11-2,-
TGTGCCAGCAGTGGGGTTAGTGGAGAGACCCAGTACTTC,CASSGVSGETQYF,-,TRBJ2-5,TRBV2,-
TGTGCTAGCAGCGTTAGCTCCGGCACAGATACGCAGTATTTT,CASSVSSGTDTQYF,-,TRBJ2-3,TRBV7-7,few